The sequence of this TCR beta chain was determined in a study of OX40 agonist ivuxolimab in advanced cancers. Study-wide context: Patients were roughly 83% male with ages about 20 to 79, mean about 65. Study-wide results and caveats: Expanded peripheral T cells had an undetermined antigen specificity. At 0.1 to 3.0 mg/kg and by week 6, clonal expansion occurred in CD4+ and CD8+ blood T cells.

Details on this clone: Its antigen is not known.

This CDR3 spans 15 amino acids. J was trimmed by 7 bases and V by 3 bases; bases with no gene match: 9. Germline-derived CDR1 and CDR2 are MGHRA and YSYEKL. Baseline was the first blood sampling point, followed by cycle 4 day 1 and cycle 7 day 1. The protocol was immunoSEQ multiplex PCR, while the TCRdb copy is restricted to in-frame clones and leaves out a portion. The table lists 43,000 or so clones, over 75% of them singletons. The chain recombines TRBV4-1 with TRBJ1-1; 9 bases fit TRBD1. Sequencing used CD4+ or CD8+ T cells sorted from blood, obtained in a trial of the OX40 agonist ivuxolimab. The TCR originated in an adult with an advanced solid tumor such as melanoma, head and neck, liver or kidney cancer. The CDR3 region is CASSQGGQGWREAFF. The DNA for the CDR3 is TGCGCCAGCAGCCAGGGGGGACAGGGCTGGCGTGAAGCTTTCTTT.